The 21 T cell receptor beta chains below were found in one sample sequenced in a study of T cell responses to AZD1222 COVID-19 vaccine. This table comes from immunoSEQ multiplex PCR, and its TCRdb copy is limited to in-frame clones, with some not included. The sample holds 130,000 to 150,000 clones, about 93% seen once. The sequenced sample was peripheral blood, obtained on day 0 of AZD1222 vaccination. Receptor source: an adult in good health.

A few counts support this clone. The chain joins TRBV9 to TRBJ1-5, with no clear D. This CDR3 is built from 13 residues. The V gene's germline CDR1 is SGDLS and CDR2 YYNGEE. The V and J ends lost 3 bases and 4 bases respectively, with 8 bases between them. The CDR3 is CASSAFINQPQHF. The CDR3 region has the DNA TGTGCCAGCAGCGCTTTCATTAATCAGCCCCAGCATTTT.

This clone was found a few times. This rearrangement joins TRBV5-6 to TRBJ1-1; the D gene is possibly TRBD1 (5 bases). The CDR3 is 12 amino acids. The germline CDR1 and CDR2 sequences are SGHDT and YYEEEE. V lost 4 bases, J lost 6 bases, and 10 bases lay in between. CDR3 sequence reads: CASSPGGAEAFF. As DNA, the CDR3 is TGTGCCAGCAGCCCGGGAGGGGCTGAAGCTTTCTTT.

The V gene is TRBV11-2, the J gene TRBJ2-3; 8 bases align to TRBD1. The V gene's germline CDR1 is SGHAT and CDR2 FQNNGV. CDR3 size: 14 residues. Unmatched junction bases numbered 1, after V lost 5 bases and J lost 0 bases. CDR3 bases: TGTGCCAGCAGCCGGACAGGGAGCACAGATACGCAGTATTTT. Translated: CASSRTGSTDTQYF.

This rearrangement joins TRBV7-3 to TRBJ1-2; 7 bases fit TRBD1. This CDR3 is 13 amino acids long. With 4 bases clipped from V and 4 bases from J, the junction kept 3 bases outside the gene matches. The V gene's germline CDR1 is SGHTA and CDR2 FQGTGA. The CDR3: CASSWDRGYGYTF. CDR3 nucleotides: TGTGCCAGCAGCTGGGACAGAGGCTATGGCTACACCTTC.

The CDR3 nucleotides are TGTGCCGGCCGACAGACCTCTGGGGCCAACGTCCTGACTTTC. It translates to CAGRQTSGANVLTF. The V and J genes are TRBV2 and TRBJ2-6, with a tentative D call TRBD1 (5 bases). The CDR3 extends over 14 amino acids. The germline V gene encodes CDR1 SNHLY and CDR2 FYNNEI. The germline V and J ends were trimmed by 11 bases and 0 bases, with 11 bases remaining between them.

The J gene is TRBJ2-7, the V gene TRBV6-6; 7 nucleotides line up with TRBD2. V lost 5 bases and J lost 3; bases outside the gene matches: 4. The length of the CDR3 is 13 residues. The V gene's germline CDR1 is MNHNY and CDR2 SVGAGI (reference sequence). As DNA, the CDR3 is TGTGCCAGCAGTCAGACTAGCCTCTACGAGCAGTACTTC. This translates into CASSQTSLYEQYF.

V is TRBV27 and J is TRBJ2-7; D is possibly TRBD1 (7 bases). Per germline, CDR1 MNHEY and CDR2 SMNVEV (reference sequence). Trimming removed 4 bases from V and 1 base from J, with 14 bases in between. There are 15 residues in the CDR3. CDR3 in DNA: TGTGCCAGCAGTTCAGGGGGGACTCCTTCCTACGAGCAGTACTTC. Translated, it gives CASSSGGTPSYEQYF.

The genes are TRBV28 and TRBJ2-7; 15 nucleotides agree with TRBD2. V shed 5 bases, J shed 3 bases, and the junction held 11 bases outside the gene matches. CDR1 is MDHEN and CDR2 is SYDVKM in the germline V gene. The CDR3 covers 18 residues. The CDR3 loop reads CASSPAGTSGGHHYEQYF. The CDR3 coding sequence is TGTGCCAGCAGTCCGGCTGGGACTAGCGGGGGGCATCACTACGAGCAGTACTTC.

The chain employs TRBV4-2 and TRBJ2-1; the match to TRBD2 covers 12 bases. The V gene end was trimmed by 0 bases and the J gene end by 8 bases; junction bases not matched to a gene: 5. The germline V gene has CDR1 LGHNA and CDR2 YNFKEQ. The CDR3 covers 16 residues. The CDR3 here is CASSQERTSGVDEQFF. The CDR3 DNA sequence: TGTGCCAGCAGCCAAGAAAGGACTAGCGGGGTCGATGAGCAGTTCTTC.

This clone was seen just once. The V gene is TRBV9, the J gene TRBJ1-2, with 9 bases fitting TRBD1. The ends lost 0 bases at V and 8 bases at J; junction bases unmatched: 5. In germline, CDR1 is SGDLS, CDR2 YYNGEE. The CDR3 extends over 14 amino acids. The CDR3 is CASSVEGQGVGYTF. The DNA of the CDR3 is TGTGCCAGCAGCGTAGAGGGACAGGGAGTAGGCTACACCTTC.

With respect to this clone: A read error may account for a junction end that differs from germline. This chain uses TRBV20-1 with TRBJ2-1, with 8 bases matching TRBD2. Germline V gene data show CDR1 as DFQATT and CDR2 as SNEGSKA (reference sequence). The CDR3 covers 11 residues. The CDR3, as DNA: TGCAGGGCTACTAGCGGCAATGAGCAGTTCTTC. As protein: CRATSGNEQFF.

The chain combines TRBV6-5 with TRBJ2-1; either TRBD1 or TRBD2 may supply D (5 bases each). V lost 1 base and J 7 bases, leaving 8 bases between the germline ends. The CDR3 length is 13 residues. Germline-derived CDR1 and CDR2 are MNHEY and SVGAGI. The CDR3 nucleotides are TGTGCCAGCAGTTACTTTGGGGGAAATGAGCAGTTCTTC. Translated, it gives CASSYFGGNEQFF.

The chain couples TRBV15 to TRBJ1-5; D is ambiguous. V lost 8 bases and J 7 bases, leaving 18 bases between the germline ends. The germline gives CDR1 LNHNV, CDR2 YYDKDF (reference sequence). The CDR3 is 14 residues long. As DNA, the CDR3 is TGTGCCACCGCTACCCTCCAAGGAGTACAGCCCCAGCATTTT. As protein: CATATLQGVQPQHF.

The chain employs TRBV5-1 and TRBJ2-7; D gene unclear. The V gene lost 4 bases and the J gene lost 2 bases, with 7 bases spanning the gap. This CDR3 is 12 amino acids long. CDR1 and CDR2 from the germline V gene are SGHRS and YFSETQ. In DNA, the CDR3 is TGCGCCAGCAGCCTGCGCCCCTACGAGCAGTACTTC. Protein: CASSLRPYEQYF.

CDR3 amino acids: CATTNSYNEQFF. In nucleotides, the CDR3 is TGTGCCACCACGAACTCCTACAATGAGCAGTTCTTC. The chain recombines TRBV19 with TRBJ2-1; D not resolved. The germline V gene has CDR1 LNHDA and CDR2 SQIVND (reference sequence). V was trimmed by 10 bases and J by 0 bases, leaving 7 bases between them. This CDR3 contains 12 residues.

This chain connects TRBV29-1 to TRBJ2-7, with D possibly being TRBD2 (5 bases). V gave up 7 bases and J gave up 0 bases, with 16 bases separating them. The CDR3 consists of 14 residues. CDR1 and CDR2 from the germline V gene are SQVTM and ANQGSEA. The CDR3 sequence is CSGGGSATSYEQYF. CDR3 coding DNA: TGCAGCGGCGGCGGGTCCGCCACCTCCTACGAGCAGTACTTC.

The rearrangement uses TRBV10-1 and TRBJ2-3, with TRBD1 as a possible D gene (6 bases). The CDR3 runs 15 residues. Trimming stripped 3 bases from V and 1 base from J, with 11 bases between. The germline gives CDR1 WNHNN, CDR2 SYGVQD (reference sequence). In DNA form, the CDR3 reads TGCGCCAGCAGTGACCCCAGGGGTGGCACAGATACGCAGTATTTT. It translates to CASSDPRGGTDTQYF.

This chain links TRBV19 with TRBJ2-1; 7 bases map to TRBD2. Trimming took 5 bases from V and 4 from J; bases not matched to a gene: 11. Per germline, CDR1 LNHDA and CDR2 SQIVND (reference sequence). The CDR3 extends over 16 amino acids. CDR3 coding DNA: TGTGCCAGTAGTTCCTTCGCCCGCGGGGGTTACAATGAGCAGTTCTTC. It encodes CASSSFARGGYNEQFF. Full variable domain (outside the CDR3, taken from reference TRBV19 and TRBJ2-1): DGGITQSPKYLFRKEGQNVTLSCEQNLNHDAMYWYRQDPGQGLRLIYYSQIVNDFQKGDIAEGYSVSREKKESFPLTVTSAQKNPTAFYLCASSSFARGGYNEQFFGPGTRLTVL.

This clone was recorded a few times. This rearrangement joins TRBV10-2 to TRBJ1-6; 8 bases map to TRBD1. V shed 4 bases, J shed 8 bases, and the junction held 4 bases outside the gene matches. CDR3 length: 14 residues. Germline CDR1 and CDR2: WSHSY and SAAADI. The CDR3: CASSVAGGYSPLHF. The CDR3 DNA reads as TGCGCCAGCAGTGTCGCAGGGGGCTATTCACCCCTCCACTTT.

CDR3 in DNA: TGTGCCAGCAGCTCGCGGTCCTACAATGAGCAGTTCTTC. Residues: CASSSRSYNEQFF. The chain combines TRBV7-6 with TRBJ2-1; D is uncertain. The length of the CDR3 is 13 residues. The germline V gene encodes CDR1 SGHVS and CDR2 FNYEAQ. V was trimmed by 4 bases and J by 1 base, leaving 5 bases between them.

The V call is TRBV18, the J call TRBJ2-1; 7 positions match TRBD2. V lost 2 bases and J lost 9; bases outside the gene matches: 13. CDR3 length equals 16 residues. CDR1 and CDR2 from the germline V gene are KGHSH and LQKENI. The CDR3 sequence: CASSPFQGREVGEQFF. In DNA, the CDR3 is TGTGCCAGCTCACCATTTCAGGGTCGGGAGGTCGGTGAGCAGTTCTTC.